A selection of T cell receptor beta chains follows, all from one sample in a study of vaccination and CD4 T cells after COVID-19. TCRdb processed the PCR reads anew with MiXCR; each CDR3 protein has one entry. The sample yields approximately 5,000 distinct CDR3 sequences, 62% seen once. Which antigens these TCRs recognize remains unknown. The sequencing input was CD4+ T cells from blood, cultured in vitro. The receptors derive from a human donor in good health. Both conserved end residues are part of each CDR3. Fields, in order: J gene, V gene, clone size, CDR3 protein. Expanded clones are given a class, and other clones once, few, many or no size at all.

TRBJ1-1 TRBV20-1 few CSAQREPNTEAFF
TRBJ1-2 TRBV27 - CASSHQGTYGYTF
TRBJ2-1 TRBV20-1 - CSAKVRDEQFF
TRBJ1-5 TRBV2 few CASSPGGANNQPQHF
TRBJ1-1 TRBV6-1 few CASWGTGGFREAFF
TRBJ1-2 TRBV19 - CASSWNRGNYGYTF
TRBJ1-2 TRBV20-1 few CSAGQGAGDGYTF
TRBJ1-5 TRBV20-1 - CSANRGQGHQPQHF
TRBJ1-4 TRBV7-9 - CASKANAATNEKLFF
TRBJ1-2 TRBV30 - CAWENRGQGYTF
TRBJ2-7 TRBV19 few CASSIGTGPYEQYF
TRBJ1-1 TRBV6-1 - CASSLDRNTEAFF
TRBJ2-5 TRBV25-1 few CASSELGSSRGGETQYF
TRBJ1-5 TRBV30 - CAWSGQPNQPQHF
TRBJ2-3 TRBV14 - CASSQVTSGRAKTDTQYF
TRBJ2-2 TRBV7-6 - CASSSTGSGELFF
TRBJ2-7 TRBV5-1 - CASSSGTGAYEQYF
TRBJ2-7 TRBV20-1 - CSARDASGGSSSYEQYF
TRBJ1-2 TRBV7-2 - CASSRGEGQGSGYTF
TRBJ2-2 TRBV19 - CASRKWVNTGELFF
TRBJ2-3 TRBV6-5 - CASSSRLADTQYF
TRBJ2-3 TRBV6-2/TRBV6-3 - CASSDRVRSTDTQYF
TRBJ1-1 TRBV28 - CASSRGVGSFF
TRBJ2-3 TRBV20-1 - CSARDPLAGSLDTQYF
TRBJ2-3 TRBV6-2/TRBV6-3 - CASSLYQPSDTQYF
TRBJ2-7 TRBV2 - CASKGLAGGNEQYF
TRBJ2-5 TRBV25-1 - CASSELGTGRQETQYF
TRBJ1-5 TRBV2 - CASSLDSSNQPQHF
TRBJ1-5 TRBV20-1 few CSASRGQGRQPQHF
TRBJ1-1 TRBV20-1 few CSAPTDTEAFF
TRBJ1-6 TRBV20-1 few CSANTAGQPYNSPLHF
TRBJ1-1 TRBV6-4 - CASTRDTEAFF
TRBJ2-5 TRBV20-1 - CSARDWGSPTETQYF
TRBJ1-2 TRBV7-9 - CASSLIAGGDYGYTF
TRBJ2-5 TRBV7-2 - CASSPRWPNQETQYF
TRBJ1-3 TRBV7-6 - CASSPLAAGGNTIYF
TRBJ1-5 TRBV27 - CAGGPQHF
TRBJ2-2 TRBV28 - CASSSTGEELFF
TRBJ1-2 TRBV5-1 few CASSISGTNGGYTF
TRBJ2-3 TRBV6-1 once CASNLLAGGTDTQYF
TRBJ2-7 TRBV2 - CASSERDPRGEQYF
TRBJ1-3 TRBV21-1 - CASSQQGRENTIYF
TRBJ1-1 TRBV20-1 - CSALLTGVNTEAFF
TRBJ1-3 TRBV5-1 - CASSKLGGPSGNTIYF
TRBJ1-2 TRBV19 - CASSTWTGRKSNYGYTF
TRBJ2-3 TRBV10-3 once CAISESLLDTQYF
TRBJ2-2 TRBV7-7 - CASSLGEAGELFF
TRBJ1-2 TRBV18 - CASSPPSGVGYGYTF
TRBJ2-1 TRBV7-2 - CASSRGTGYNEQFF
TRBJ2-1 TRBV7-2 - CASSSRVQPYNEQFF
TRBJ2-1 TRBV5-6 - CASSVGQFGEQFF
TRBJ1-2 TRBV5-4 few CASSLARGADNGYTF